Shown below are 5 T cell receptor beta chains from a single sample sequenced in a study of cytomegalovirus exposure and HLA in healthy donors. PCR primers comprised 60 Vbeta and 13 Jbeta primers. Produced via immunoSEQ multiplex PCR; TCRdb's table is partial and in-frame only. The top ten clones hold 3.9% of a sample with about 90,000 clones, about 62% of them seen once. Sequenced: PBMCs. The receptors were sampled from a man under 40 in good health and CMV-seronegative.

The CDR3 DNA sequence: TGTGCCAGCAGAACGGACAGGTCGGAATCACCCCTCCACTTT. Protein product: CASRTDRSESPLHF. The V and J genes are TRBV7-9 and TRBJ1-6; 7 bases are shared with TRBD1. The V and J ends lost 6 bases and 10 bases, in that order; junction bases with no gene match: 9. Germline CDR1 SEHNR, CDR2 FQNEAQ (reference sequence). The CDR3 consists of 14 residues.

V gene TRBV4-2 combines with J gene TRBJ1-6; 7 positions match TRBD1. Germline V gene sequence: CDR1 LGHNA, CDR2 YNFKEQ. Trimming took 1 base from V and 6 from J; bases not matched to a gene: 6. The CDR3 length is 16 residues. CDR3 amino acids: CASSQGDRVSNSPLHF. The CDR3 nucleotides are TGTGCCAGCAGCCAAGGTGACAGGGTTAGTAATTCACCCCTCCACTTT.

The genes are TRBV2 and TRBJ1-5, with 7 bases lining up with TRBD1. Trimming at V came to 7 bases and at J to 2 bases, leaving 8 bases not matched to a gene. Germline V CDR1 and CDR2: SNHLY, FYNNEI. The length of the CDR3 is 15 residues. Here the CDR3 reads CASNTNRGGNQPQHF. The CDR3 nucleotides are TGTGCCAGCAATACGAACAGGGGAGGCAATCAGCCCCAGCATTTT.

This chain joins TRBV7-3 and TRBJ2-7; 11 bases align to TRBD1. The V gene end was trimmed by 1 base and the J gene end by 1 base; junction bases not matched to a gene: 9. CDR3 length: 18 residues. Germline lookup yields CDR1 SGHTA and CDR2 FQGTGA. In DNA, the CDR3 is TGTGCCAGCAGCTTAAGGGGCCCGGGACAGGGGGAGTCCTACGAGCAGTACTTC. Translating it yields CASSLRGPGQGESYEQYF.

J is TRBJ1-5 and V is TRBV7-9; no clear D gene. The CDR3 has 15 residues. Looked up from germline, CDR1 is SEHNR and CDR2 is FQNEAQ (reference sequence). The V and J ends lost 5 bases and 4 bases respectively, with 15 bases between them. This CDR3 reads CASSQGRTGNQPQHF. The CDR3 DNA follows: TGTGCCAGCAGCCAAGGACGGACTGGGAATCAGCCCCAGCATTTT.